This paragraph reports one T cell receptor (beta chain). These data come from a study of blood T cell repertoires in COVID-19. The germline V gene encodes CDR1 SEHNR and CDR2 FQNEAQ (reference sequence). V gave up 2 bases and J gave up 11 bases; unmatched junction bases: 7. The CDR3 loop spans 14 amino acids. Method: immunoSEQ multiplex PCR; TCRdb's copy keeps in-frame clones and lacks some. The sample lists some 200,000 clones, approximately 80% occurring once. The chain couples TRBV7-9 to TRBJ1-1, with TRBD1 matching 11 bases. The receptor comes from a middle-aged man who had recovered from COVID-19. Sequencing was performed on PBMCs or T cells enriched from blood (not recorded which). CDR3 bases: TGTGCCAGCAGCTTATCGGACAGGGGGCTGGTGGCTTTCTTT. It translates to CASSLSDRGLVAFF.